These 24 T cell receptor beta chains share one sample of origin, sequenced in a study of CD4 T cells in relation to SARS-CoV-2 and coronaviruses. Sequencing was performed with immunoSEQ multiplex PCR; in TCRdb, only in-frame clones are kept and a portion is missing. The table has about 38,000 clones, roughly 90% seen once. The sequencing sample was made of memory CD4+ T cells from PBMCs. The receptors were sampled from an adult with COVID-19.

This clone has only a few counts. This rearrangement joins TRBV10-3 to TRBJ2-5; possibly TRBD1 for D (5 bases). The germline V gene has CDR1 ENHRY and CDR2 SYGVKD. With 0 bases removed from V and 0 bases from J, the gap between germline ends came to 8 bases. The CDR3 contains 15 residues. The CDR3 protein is CAISESDKYQETQYF. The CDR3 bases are TGTGCCATCAGTGAGTCGGACAAGTACCAAGAGACCCAGTACTTC.

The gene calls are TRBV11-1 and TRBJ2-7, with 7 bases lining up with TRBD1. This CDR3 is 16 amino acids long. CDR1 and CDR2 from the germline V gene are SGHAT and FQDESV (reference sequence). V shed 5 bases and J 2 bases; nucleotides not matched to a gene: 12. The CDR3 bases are TGTGCCAGCAGCCCTTACGTACAGGGGAAAACCTACGAGCAGTACTTC. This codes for CASSPYVQGKTYEQYF.

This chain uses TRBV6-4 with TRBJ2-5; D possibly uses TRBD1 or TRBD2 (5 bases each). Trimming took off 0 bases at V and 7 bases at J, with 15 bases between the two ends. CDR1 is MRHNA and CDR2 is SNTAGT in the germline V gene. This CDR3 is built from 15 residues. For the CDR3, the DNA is TGTGCCAGCAGTGACTCCGATGGGGGTTCGGGGACCCAGTACTTC. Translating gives CASSDSDGGSGTQYF.

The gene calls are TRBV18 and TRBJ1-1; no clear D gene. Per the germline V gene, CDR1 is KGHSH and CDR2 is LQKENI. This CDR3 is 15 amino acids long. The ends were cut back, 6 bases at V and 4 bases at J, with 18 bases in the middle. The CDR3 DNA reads TGTGCCAGCTCCCGTAACCAAAAGAGTGGCACTGAAGCTTTCTTT. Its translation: CASSRNQKSGTEAFF.

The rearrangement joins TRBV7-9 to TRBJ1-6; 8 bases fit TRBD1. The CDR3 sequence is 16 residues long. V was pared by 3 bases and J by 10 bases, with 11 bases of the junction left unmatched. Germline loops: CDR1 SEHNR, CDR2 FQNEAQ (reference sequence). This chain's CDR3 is CASSFFQGQGASPLHF. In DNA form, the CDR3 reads TGTGCCAGCAGCTTCTTCCAAGGGCAGGGGGCATCACCCCTCCACTTT.

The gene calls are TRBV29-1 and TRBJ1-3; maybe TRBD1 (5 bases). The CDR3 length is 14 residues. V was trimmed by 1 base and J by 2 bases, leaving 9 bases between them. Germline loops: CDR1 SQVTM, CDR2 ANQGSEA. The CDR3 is CSVEVSGPGNTIYF. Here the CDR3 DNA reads TGCAGCGTTGAAGTTTCAGGGCCTGGAAACACCATATATTTT.

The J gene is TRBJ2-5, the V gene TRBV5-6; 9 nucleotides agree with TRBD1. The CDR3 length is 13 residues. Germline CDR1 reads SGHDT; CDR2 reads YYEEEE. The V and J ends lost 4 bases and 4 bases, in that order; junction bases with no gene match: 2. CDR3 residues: CASSKDRGETQYF. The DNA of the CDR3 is TGTGCCAGCAGCAAGGACAGGGGAGAGACCCAGTACTTC.

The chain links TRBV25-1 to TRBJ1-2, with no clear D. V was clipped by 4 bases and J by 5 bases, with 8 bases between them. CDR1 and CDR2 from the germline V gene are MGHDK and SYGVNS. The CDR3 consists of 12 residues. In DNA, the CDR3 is TGTGCCAGCAGTGCTCCAACGTATGGCTACACCTTC. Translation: CASSAPTYGYTF.

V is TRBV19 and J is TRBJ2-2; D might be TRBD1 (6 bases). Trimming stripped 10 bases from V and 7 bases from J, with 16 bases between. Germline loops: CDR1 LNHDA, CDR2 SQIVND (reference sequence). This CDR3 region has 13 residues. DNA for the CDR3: TGTGCCACCTCAGGGGCCAGGGGCGGGGAGCTGTTTTTT. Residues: CATSGARGGELFF.

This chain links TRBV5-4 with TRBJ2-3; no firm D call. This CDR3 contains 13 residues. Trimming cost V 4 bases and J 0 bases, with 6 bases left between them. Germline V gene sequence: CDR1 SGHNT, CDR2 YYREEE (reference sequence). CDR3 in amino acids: CASSPDSTDTQYF. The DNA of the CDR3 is TGTGCCAGCAGCCCAGACAGCACAGATACGCAGTATTTT. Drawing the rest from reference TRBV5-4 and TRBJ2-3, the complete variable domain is ETGVTQSPTHLIKTRGQQVTLRCSSQSGHNTVSWYQQALGQGPQFIFQYYREEENGRGNFPPRFSGLQFPNYSSELNVNALELDDSALYLCASSPDSTDTQYFGPGTRLTVL.

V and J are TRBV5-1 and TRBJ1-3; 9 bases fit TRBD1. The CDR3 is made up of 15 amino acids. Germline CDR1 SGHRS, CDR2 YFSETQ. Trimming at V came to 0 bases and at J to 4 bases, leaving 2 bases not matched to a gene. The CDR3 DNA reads TGCGCCAGCAGCTTGGGGGACAGGGAAGGAAACACCATATATTTT. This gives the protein CASSLGDREGNTIYF. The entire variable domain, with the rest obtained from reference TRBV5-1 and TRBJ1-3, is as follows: KAGVTQTPRYLIKTRGQQVTLSCSPISGHRSVSWYQQTPGQGLQFLFEYFSETQRNKGNFPGRFSGRQFSNSRSEMNVSTLELGDSALYLCASSLGDREGNTIYFGEGSWLTVV.

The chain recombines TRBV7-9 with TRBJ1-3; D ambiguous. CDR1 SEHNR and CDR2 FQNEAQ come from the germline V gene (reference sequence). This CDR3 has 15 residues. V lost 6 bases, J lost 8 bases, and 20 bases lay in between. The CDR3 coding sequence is TGTGCCAGCAGGGCCCCTCGGAGGATCGGTGACACCATATATTTT. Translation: CASRAPRRIGDTIYF.

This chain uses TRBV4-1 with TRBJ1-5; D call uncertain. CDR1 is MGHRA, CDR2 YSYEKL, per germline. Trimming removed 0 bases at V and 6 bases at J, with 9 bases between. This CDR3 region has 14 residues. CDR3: CASSQDFVSQPQHF. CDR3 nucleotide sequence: TGCGCCAGCAGCCAAGATTTTGTGAGTCAGCCCCAGCATTTT.

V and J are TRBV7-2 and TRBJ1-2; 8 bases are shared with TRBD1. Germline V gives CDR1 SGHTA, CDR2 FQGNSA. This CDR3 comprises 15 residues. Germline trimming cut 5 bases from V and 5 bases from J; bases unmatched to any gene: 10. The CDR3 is CASSPTGQGRYGYTF. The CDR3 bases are TGTGCCAGCAGCCCGACCGGACAGGGCAGATATGGCTACACCTTC. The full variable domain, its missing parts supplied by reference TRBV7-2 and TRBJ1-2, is GAGVSQSPSNKVTEKGKDVELRCDPISGHTALYWYRQSLGQGLEFLIYFQGNSAPDKSGLPSDRFSAERTGGSVSTLTIQRTQQEDSAVYLCASSPTGQGRYGYTFGSGTRLTVV.

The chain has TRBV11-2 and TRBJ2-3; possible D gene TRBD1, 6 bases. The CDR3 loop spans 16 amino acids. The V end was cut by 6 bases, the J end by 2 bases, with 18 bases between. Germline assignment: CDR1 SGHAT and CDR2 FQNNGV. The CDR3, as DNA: TGTGCCAGCAGGCCCTCCGGGACAAGCTACACAGATACGCAGTATTTT. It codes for CASRPSGTSYTDTQYF.

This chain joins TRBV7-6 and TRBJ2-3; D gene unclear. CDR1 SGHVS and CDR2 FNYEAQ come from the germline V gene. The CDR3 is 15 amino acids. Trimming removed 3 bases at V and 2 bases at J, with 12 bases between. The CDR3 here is CASSLGSSFTDTQYF. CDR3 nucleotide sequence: TGTGCCAGCAGCTTGGGCTCCTCATTCACAGATACGCAGTATTTT.

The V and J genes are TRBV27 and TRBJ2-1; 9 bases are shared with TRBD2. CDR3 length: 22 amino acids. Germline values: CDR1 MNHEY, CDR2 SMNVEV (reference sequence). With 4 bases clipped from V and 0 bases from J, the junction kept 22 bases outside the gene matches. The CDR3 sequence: CASSWRASGETLSTHSYNEQFF. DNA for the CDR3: TGTGCCAGCAGTTGGAGGGCTAGCGGGGAAACTCTATCCACCCACTCCTACAATGAGCAGTTCTTC.

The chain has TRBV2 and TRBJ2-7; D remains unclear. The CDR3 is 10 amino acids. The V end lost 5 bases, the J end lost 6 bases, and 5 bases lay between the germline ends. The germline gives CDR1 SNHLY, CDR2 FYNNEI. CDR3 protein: CASSLREQYF. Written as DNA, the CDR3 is TGTGCCAGCAGTTTACGCGAGCAGTACTTC.

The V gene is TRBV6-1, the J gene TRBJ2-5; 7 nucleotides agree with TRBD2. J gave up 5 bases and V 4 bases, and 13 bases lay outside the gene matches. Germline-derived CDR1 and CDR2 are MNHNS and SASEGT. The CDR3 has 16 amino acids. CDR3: CASSAVRGGGLETQYF. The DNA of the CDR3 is TGTGCCAGCAGTGCGGTTCGTGGGGGGGGATTGGAGACCCAGTACTTC.

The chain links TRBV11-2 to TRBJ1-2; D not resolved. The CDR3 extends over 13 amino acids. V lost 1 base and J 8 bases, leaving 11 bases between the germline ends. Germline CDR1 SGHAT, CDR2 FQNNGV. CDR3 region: CASSLGWGEGYTF. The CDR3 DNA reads TGTGCCAGCAGCTTAGGGTGGGGAGAGGGCTACACCTTC.

The CDR3 sequence: CASRRTGNTGELFF. The CDR3 region has the DNA TGTGCCAGCAGACGAACAGGGAACACCGGGGAGCTGTTTTTT. The chain employs TRBV6-5 and TRBJ2-2, with a weak D call TRBD1 (5 bases). Germline lookup yields CDR1 MNHEY and CDR2 SVGAGI. V lost 6 bases and J 1 base, leaving 9 bases between the germline ends. CDR3 length equals 14 residues.

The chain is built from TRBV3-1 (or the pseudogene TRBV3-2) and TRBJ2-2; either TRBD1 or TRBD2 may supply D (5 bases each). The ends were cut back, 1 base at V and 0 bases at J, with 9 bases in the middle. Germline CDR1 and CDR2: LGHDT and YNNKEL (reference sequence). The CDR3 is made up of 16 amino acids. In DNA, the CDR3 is TGTGCCAGCAGCCAAGCAGGGAGCGCGAACACCGGGGAGCTGTTTTTT. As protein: CASSQAGSANTGELFF.

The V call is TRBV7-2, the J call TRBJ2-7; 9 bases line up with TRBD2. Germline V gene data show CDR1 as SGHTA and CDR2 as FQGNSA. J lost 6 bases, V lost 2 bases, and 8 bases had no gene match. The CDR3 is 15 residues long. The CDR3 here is CASSLLAGAPGEQYF. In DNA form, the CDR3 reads TGTGCCAGCAGCTTATTAGCGGGGGCCCCTGGCGAGCAGTACTTC.

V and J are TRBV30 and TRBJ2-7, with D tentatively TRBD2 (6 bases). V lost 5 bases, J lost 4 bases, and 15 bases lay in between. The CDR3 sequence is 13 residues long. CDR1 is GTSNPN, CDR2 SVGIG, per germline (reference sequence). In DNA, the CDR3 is TGTGCCTGGCAAGGAGGGGTCGAGTACGAGCAGTACTTC. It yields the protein CAWQGGVEYEQYF.